These 28 T cell receptor beta chains share one sample of origin, sequenced in a study of shared clonotypes between healthy human individuals (dated by TCRdb to about 2020). The library was obtained by the immunoSEQ multiplex PCR assay. TCRdb re-hosts the immuneACCESS table, in-frame sequences only. Its copies lack some clones; in the studies checked, an unresolved V gene accounts for under half of them, and the cause for the rest is not known. The sample table shows roughly 2.5 million clones, and approximately 94% are seen once. Over 0.12% of the sample belongs to the ten largest clones. Source material: naive CD4+ T cells sorted from blood. What this sample's cell subset or site label stands for: CD45RA+ positively selected. These receptor sequences come from a man aged 18-30 years in good health.

The chain carries TRBV6-5 and TRBJ2-4, with TRBD1 identical over 9 bases. V lost 0 bases and J lost 3; bases outside the gene matches: 0. CDR1 is MNHEY and CDR2 is SVGAGI in the germline V gene. The CDR3 runs 15 residues. In DNA, the CDR3 is TGTGCCAGCAGTTACTCGGGACAGGGCAAAAACATTCAGTACTTC. Its protein product is CASSYSGQGKNIQYF.

In DNA, the CDR3 is TGCGCCAGCACCCGGACAGGGGGAGTGCATACGCAGTATTTT. This translates into CASTRTGGVHTQYF. V gene TRBV5-1 combines with J gene TRBJ2-3, with 10 bases that match TRBD1. From germline, CDR1 is SGHRS and CDR2 YFSETQ. The length of the CDR3 is 14 residues. J gave up 7 bases and V 6 bases, and 8 bases lay outside the gene matches.

This chain joins TRBV19 and TRBJ2-5; 9 bases match TRBD1. CDR1 is LNHDA and CDR2 is SQIVND in the germline V gene (reference sequence). V was pared by 6 bases and J by 4 bases, with 9 bases of the junction left unmatched. The CDR3 is 15 amino acids. This chain's CDR3 is CASSPDRGFRETQYF. In nucleotides, the CDR3 is TGTGCCAGTAGCCCCGACAGGGGGTTTAGAGAGACCCAGTACTTC. Based on the CDR3 plus reference TRBV19 and TRBJ2-5, the full variable domain is DGGITQSPKYLFRKEGQNVTLSCEQNLNHDAMYWYRQDPGQGLRLIYYSQIVNDFQKGDIAEGYSVSREKKESFPLTVTSAQKNPTAFYLCASSPDRGFRETQYFGPGTRLLVL.

The rearrangement joins TRBV29-1 to TRBJ1-2; D is unclear. The V gene's germline CDR1 is SQVTM and CDR2 ANQGSEA. This CDR3 has 15 amino acids. The germline V and J ends were trimmed by 3 bases and 1 base, with 15 bases remaining between them. CDR3 residues: CSVELAERNNYGYTF. CDR3 coding DNA: TGCAGCGTTGAGTTAGCGGAGAGAAATAACTATGGCTACACCTTC.

The chain couples TRBV4-3 to TRBJ2-5; no reliable D call. Germline V gene data show CDR1 as LGHNA and CDR2 as YSLEER. The CDR3 has 14 amino acids. V lost 0 bases to trimming and J lost 5 bases, with 10 bases between them. Here the CDR3 reads CASSQDWGKETQYF. In DNA form, the CDR3 reads TGCGCCAGCAGCCAAGATTGGGGTAAGGAGACCCAGTACTTC.

This clone occurred a few times. This chain joins TRBV6-6 and TRBJ1-6; D may be TRBD1 (6 bases). Germline lookup yields CDR1 MNHNY and CDR2 SVGAGI (reference sequence). The V gene lost 6 bases and the J gene lost 10 bases, with 16 bases spanning the gap. CDR3 length: 14 residues. The CDR3 spells CASSAQGGSSPLHF. Here the CDR3 DNA reads TGTGCCAGCAGCGCACAGGGAGGGTCATCACCCCTCCACTTT.

The chain couples TRBV2 to TRBJ2-3; TRBD2 matches 16 bases. The length of the CDR3 is 22 residues. Germline V gene sequence: CDR1 SNHLY, CDR2 FYNNEI. V lost 6 bases to trimming and J lost 0 bases; unmatched junction nucleotides: 18. CDR3 region: CASSITGGLAGGRASSTDTQYF. The CDR3 DNA sequence: TGTGCCAGCAGCATTACCGGGGGACTAGCGGGAGGGAGGGCTTCTAGCACAGATACGCAGTATTTT.

The chain joins TRBV27 to TRBJ1-1, with unresolved D. CDR3 length: 13 residues. V was trimmed by 4 bases and J by 1 base, leaving 7 bases between them. CDR1 MNHEY and CDR2 SMNVEV come from the germline V gene (reference sequence). In DNA form, the CDR3 reads TGTGCCAGCAGTTGGGGAGGGAACACTGAAGCTTTCTTT. Amino acid sequence: CASSWGGNTEAFF.

This clone appeared a few times. The rearrangement uses TRBV30 and TRBJ2-1; the D is unclear. Trimming removed 8 bases from V and 2 bases from J, with 13 bases in between. The CDR3 covers 13 residues. Germline assignment: CDR1 GTSNPN and CDR2 SVGIG (reference sequence). This CDR3 reads CAGLASPYNEQFF. CDR3 bases: TGTGCCGGGCTTGCTTCCCCCTACAATGAGCAGTTCTTC.

The V and J genes are TRBV15 and TRBJ2-7, with 13 bases matching TRBD2. Germline V gene data show CDR1 as LNHNV and CDR2 as YYDKDF (reference sequence). CDR3 size: 13 residues. Trimming removed 5 bases from V and 11 bases from J; junction bases left unmatched: 6. CDR3 DNA: TGTGCCACCAGCGGAGGGACTAGCGGGATGGAGTACTTC. It yields the protein CATSGGTSGMEYF.

This chain joins TRBV28 and TRBJ2-1, with 13 bases identical to TRBD2. This CDR3 comprises 15 residues. Trimming at V came to 4 bases and at J to 6 bases, leaving 3 bases not matched to a gene. CDR1 is MDHEN, CDR2 SYDVKM, per germline. CDR3 bases: TGTGCCAGCAGTTCAACTAGCGGGGGGGCCAATGAGCAGTTCTTC. It is translated as CASSSTSGGANEQFF.

Comments on this clone: Other DNA sequences in the sample encode the same CDR3. The chain couples TRBV5-1 to TRBJ2-5; possible D gene TRBD2, 5 bases. There are 13 residues in the CDR3. V dropped 1 base and J dropped 2 bases, with 6 bases sitting between them. The V gene's germline CDR1 is SGHRS and CDR2 YFSETQ. The CDR3 bases are TGCGCCAGCAGCTTGACTAGTCAAGAGACCCAGTACTTC. Translating gives CASSLTSQETQYF.

This clone appeared once. The genes are TRBV6-5 and TRBJ2-7; D is possibly TRBD1 (5 bases). V lost 2 bases and J 6 bases, leaving 17 bases between the germline ends. The CDR3 totals 15 residues. Germline assignment: CDR1 MNHEY and CDR2 SVGAGI. The CDR3 region has the DNA TGTGCCAGCAGTTACCTCCGCCCAGGGAAGGGCGAGCAGTACTTC. This codes for CASSYLRPGKGEQYF.

J is TRBJ1-1 and V is TRBV7-9; no clear D. Germline-derived CDR1 and CDR2 are SEHNR and FQNEAQ (reference sequence). V dropped 5 bases and J dropped 2 bases, with 15 bases sitting between them. CDR3 length: 15 residues. CDR3 sequence reads: CASSTQSAQNTEAFF. The CDR3 DNA reads as TGTGCCAGCAGCACCCAATCAGCGCAAAACACTGAAGCTTTCTTT.

The chain employs TRBV9 and TRBJ1-2; TRBD1 matches 8 bases. Unmatched junction bases numbered 6, after V lost 3 bases and J lost 8 bases. Germline-derived CDR1 and CDR2 are SGDLS and YYNGEE. This CDR3 contains 13 residues. CDR3 nucleotides: TGTGCCAGCAGCGAGGGACAGGTTGGCGGCTACACCTTC. Translated: CASSEGQVGGYTF.

This clone was seen only once. The same CDR3 is also encoded by other DNA sequences in this sample. This chain connects TRBV9 to TRBJ1-2; 10 positions agree with TRBD1. This CDR3 is built from 15 residues. Germline trimming cut 4 bases from V and 2 bases from J; bases unmatched to any gene: 5. Looked up from germline, CDR1 is SGDLS and CDR2 is YYNGEE. CDR3 DNA: TGTGCCAGCAGCCCAGGACAGGGGGGGAACTATGGCTACACCTTC. Translated, it gives CASSPGQGGNYGYTF.

This clone was seen just once. CDR3: CATSRDRGIGEQFF. In DNA, the CDR3 is TGTGCCACCAGCAGAGATAGGGGGATTGGGGAGCAGTTCTTC. The chain joins TRBV15 to TRBJ2-1, with D possibly TRBD1 on 6 matching bases. V shed 0 bases and J shed 10 bases, with 13 bases lying between them. Germline V gives CDR1 LNHNV, CDR2 YYDKDF (reference sequence). The length of the CDR3 is 14 residues.

This clone was seen only once. The J gene is TRBJ1-2, the V gene TRBV5-4; D is ambiguous. CDR3 length: 15 residues. V lost 0 bases, J lost 0 bases, and 9 bases lay in between. Germline V gives CDR1 SGHNT, CDR2 YYREEE (reference sequence). CDR3 amino acids: CASSLDRTTNYGYTF. The CDR3 DNA is TGTGCCAGCAGCTTGGACCGGACCACTAACTATGGCTACACCTTC.

The DNA of the CDR3 is TGTGCCAGCTCACTTTGGCTCGCAGGGGTAGAAACCACAGATACGCAGTATTTT. As protein: CASSLWLAGVETTDTQYF. The V and J genes are TRBV18 and TRBJ2-3; possibly TRBD1 for D (6 bases). V shed 4 bases and J shed 2 bases, with 22 bases lying between them. CDR1 is KGHSH and CDR2 is LQKENI in the germline V gene. The CDR3 is 18 amino acids.

The V gene is TRBV11-2, the J gene TRBJ2-5; no clear D. From germline, CDR1 is SGHAT and CDR2 FQNNGV. V was clipped by 0 bases and J by 2 bases, with 10 bases between them. This CDR3 has 15 residues. CDR3 coding DNA: TGTGCCAGCAGCTTAGAAGCACTTGGTCAAGAGACCCAGTACTTC. Its protein is CASSLEALGQETQYF.

V gene TRBV4-1 combines with J gene TRBJ2-5, with 8 nucleotides matching TRBD1. CDR3 size: 17 residues. J lost 2 bases, V lost 0 bases, and 8 bases had no gene match. Germline CDR1 reads MGHRA; CDR2 reads YSYEKL. CDR3 DNA: TGCGCCAGCAGCCAAGATAAGGCGGGACAGGCACAAGAGACCCAGTACTTC. Translating gives CASSQDKAGQAQETQYF.

The chain uses TRBV7-6 and TRBJ2-2, with 10 positions matching TRBD1. The CDR3 covers 16 residues. The J segment lost 2 bases and the V segment lost 2 bases, leaving 2 bases of the junction unmatched. CDR1 is SGHVS, CDR2 FNYEAQ, per germline. CDR3 sequence: CASSLRTGGNTGELFF. The CDR3 nucleotides read TGTGCCAGCAGCTTACGGACAGGGGGTAACACCGGGGAGCTGTTTTTT.

The chain carries TRBV6-1 and TRBJ1-5; TRBD1 agrees at 10 bases. This CDR3 is built from 14 residues. Trimming removed 7 bases from V and 4 bases from J; junction bases left unmatched: 4. Germline loops: CDR1 MNHNS, CDR2 SASEGT. Here the CDR3 DNA reads TGTGCCAGCATCTTGGACAGGGGGAATCAGCCCCAGCATTTT. Translation gives CASILDRGNQPQHF.

CDR3 nucleotides: TGTGCCAGCTCACCAGCCGGGCAGTCTGAGACCCAGTACTTC. Protein: CASSPAGQSETQYF. J is TRBJ2-5 and V is TRBV18; D gene unclear. Germline assignment: CDR1 KGHSH and CDR2 LQKENI. The CDR3 is 14 residues long. The V gene lost 2 bases and the J gene lost 5 bases, with 12 bases spanning the gap.

Concerning this clone itself: Additional DNA sequences in this sample encode the identical CDR3. This chain links TRBV7-3 with TRBJ2-1, with 9 nucleotides matching TRBD2. Germline CDR1 and CDR2: SGHTA and FQGTGA. The CDR3 extends over 14 amino acids. The junction had 4 bases not matched to a gene; V was cut back by 3 bases and J by 7 bases. The CDR3 here is CASSFSGGDNEQFF. The CDR3 DNA follows: TGTGCCAGCAGCTTTAGCGGGGGAGATAATGAGCAGTTCTTC. The full variable domain, rest sourced from reference TRBV7-3 and TRBJ2-1, is GAGVSQTPSNKVTEKGKYVELRCDPISGHTALYWYRQSLGQGPEFLIYFQGTGAADDSGLPNDRFFAVRPEGSVSTLKIQRTERGDSAVYLCASSFSGGDNEQFFGPGTRLTVL.

This CDR3 is CASSSPGEGSTRGYTF. Written as DNA, the CDR3 is TGTGCCAGCAGTTCCCCCGGCGAAGGGAGTACGAGGGGCTACACCTTC. J is TRBJ1-2 and V is TRBV28; D remains unclear. The CDR3 runs 16 residues. Trimming took 4 bases from V and 8 from J, leaving 23 bases between them. Germline lookup yields CDR1 MDHEN and CDR2 SYDVKM.

This clone was observed a few times. V usage is TRBV7-9 and J usage is TRBJ1-1; maybe TRBD1 (6 bases). The CDR3 length is 14 residues. The germline CDR1 and CDR2 sequences are SEHNR and FQNEAQ (reference sequence). The ends were cut back, 5 bases at V and 7 bases at J, with 17 bases in the middle. The CDR3 is CASSEMTGHLEAFF. The CDR3 DNA is TGTGCCAGCAGCGAGATGACAGGACATCTTGAAGCTTTCTTT.

The J gene is TRBJ1-1, the V gene TRBV7-9; TRBD1 is a possible D gene (5 bases). In germline, CDR1 is SEHNR, CDR2 FQNEAQ (reference sequence). The CDR3 has 15 amino acids. The V and J ends lost 3 bases and 2 bases respectively, with 13 bases between them. CDR3 sequence: CASSFSVGGNTEAFF. CDR3 DNA sequence: TGTGCCAGCAGCTTCTCAGTTGGGGGAAACACTGAAGCTTTCTTT. Full variable domain (rest looked up from reference TRBV7-9 and TRBJ1-1): DTGVSQNPRHKITKRGQNVTFRCDPISEHNRLYWYRQTLGQGPEFLTYFQNEAQLEKSRLLSDRFSAERPKGSFSTLEIQRTEQGDSAMYLCASSFSVGGNTEAFFGQGTRLTVV.